The 10 T cell receptor beta chains below were found in one sample sequenced in a study of identical twins' blood T cells. MiXCR was run by TCRdb on the 5' RACE reads, yielding one entry per CDR3 protein. Altogether roughly 340,000 distinct CDR3 sequences are present, roughly 31% being singletons, with the ten largest covering roughly 6.1%. Sequencing was performed on PBMCs. These receptors all come from a woman between 18 and 49 years old in good health.

This clonotype was recorded a few times. This chain uses TRBV12-3 or TRBV12-4 with TRBJ1-3, with a tentative D call TRBD1 (6 bases). The V end was cut by 5 bases, the J end by 0 bases, with 14 bases between. The CDR3 has 16 residues. CDR3 loop: CASSATGHPSGNTIYF. The CDR3 DNA is TGTGCCAGCAGTGCCACGGGACACCCCTCTGGAAACACCATATATTTT.

This clonotype was picked up a small number of times. V and J are TRBV9 and TRBJ2-1; D unclear. V was pared by 4 bases and J by 2 bases, with 13 bases between. This CDR3 contains 15 residues. Germline V gene sequence: CDR1 SGDLS, CDR2 YYNGEE. The CDR3 loop is CASSRLVSTYNEQFF. The CDR3 coding sequence is TGTGCCAGCAGCCGACTTGTGAGCACCTACAATGAGCAGTTCTTC. The whole variable domain, filled in from reference TRBV9 and TRBJ2-1, reads DSGVTQTPKHLITATGQRVTLRCSPRSGDLSVYWYQQSLDQGLQFLIQYYNGEERAKGNILERFSAQQFPDLHSELNLSSLELGDSALYFCASSRLVSTYNEQFFGPGTRLTVL.

The chain uses TRBV4-3 and TRBJ2-4; no clear D gene. Germline V lookup: CDR1 LGHNA, CDR2 YSLEER. Trimming pared 4 bases from V and 1 base from J, leaving 11 bases between. The length of the CDR3 is 15 residues. This CDR3 is CASSPQLRAKNIQYF. The DNA for the CDR3 is TGCGCCAGCAGCCCACAGTTAAGGGCCAAAAACATTCAGTACTTC.

This clonotype has a count of ten or more. V usage is TRBV29-1 and J usage is TRBJ1-2; 8 positions agree with TRBD1. V gave up 4 bases and J gave up 7 bases; unmatched junction bases: 11. CDR1 is SQVTM and CDR2 is ANQGSEA in the germline V gene. The CDR3 sequence is 14 residues long. In DNA form, the CDR3 reads TGCAGCGTTGGCCAGAATCAGGGGGCAGGTGGCTACACCTTC. Protein sequence: CSVGQNQGAGGYTF.

The genes are TRBV6-2 or TRBV6-3 and TRBJ1-3; 9 bases align to TRBD1. The CDR3 is 18 residues long. Germline loops: CDR1 MNHEY, CDR2 SVGEGT. V was clipped by 10 bases and J by 5 bases; unmatched bases: 21. In DNA, the CDR3 is TGTGCCACACTCGGACAGGGGATTTTGAAGGAGTACAGAAACACCATATATTTT. Translation: CATLGQGILKEYRNTIYF.

This clonotype was detected a few times. In this CDR3 the conserved last residue, phenylalanine or tryptophan, is missing, so a read error is likely. The V call is TRBV14, the J call TRBJ1-1; 7 positions match TRBD1. This CDR3 has 15 residues. CDR1 and CDR2 from the germline V gene are SGHDN and FVKESK. The ends lost 0 bases at V and 5 bases at J; junction bases unmatched: 6. The CDR3 region has the DNA TGTGCCAGCAGCCAAGACACAGGGGCAGGGACTGAAGCTTTCCTT. It specifies CASSQDTGAGTEAFL.

The genes are TRBV6-2 or TRBV6-3 and TRBJ1-5, with 8 bases matching TRBD1. Germline V gives CDR1 MNHEY, CDR2 SVGEGT. The CDR3 loop spans 12 amino acids. With 7 bases clipped from V and 11 bases from J, the junction kept 7 bases outside the gene matches. In DNA form, the CDR3 reads TGTGCCAGCAAAGACAGGGGTTCAGCCCAGCATTTT. Residues: CASKDRGSAQHF.

Concerning this clonotype: Since a much larger clone is just one base distant, this may be a read error. The rearrangement links TRBV20-1 to TRBJ1-1; D unresolved. CDR3 length equals 12 residues. Germline CDR1 is DFQATT and CDR2 is SNEGSKA (reference sequence). CDR3 sequence: CSTSDVGAEAFF. In DNA, the CDR3 is TGCAGTACTAGTGACGTGGGCGCTGAAGCTTTCTTT.

The chain recombines TRBV2 with TRBJ2-1; 10 bases map to TRBD2. Germline V CDR1 and CDR2: SNHLY, FYNNEI. Unmatched junction bases numbered 9, after V lost 6 bases and J lost 7 bases. This CDR3 region has 15 residues. This CDR3 is CASRGTSERSNEQFF. For the CDR3, the DNA is TGTGCCAGCAGGGGGACTAGCGAAAGGTCGAATGAGCAGTTCTTC.

The chain joins TRBV18 to TRBJ1-5; D might be TRBD1 (6 bases). V lost 3 bases, J lost 0 bases, and 12 bases lay in between. The CDR3 sequence is 16 residues long. Germline V gene lookup returns CDR1 KGHSH and CDR2 LQKENI. The CDR3 bases are TGTGCCAGCTCACCGGTACAGGGCCTTAGCAATCAGCCCCAGCATTTT. Translating it yields CASSPVQGLSNQPQHF.